The 21 T cell receptor beta chains in this list originate from one sample, sequenced in a study of T cells in tuberculosis. Generated by immunoSEQ multiplex PCR, the TCRdb table keeps only in-frame clones and is missing some. The repertoire holds 35,000 to 40,000 clones, roughly 93% seen once, with 9.5% to 13% in the top ten. Sequencing used PBMCs. Receptors were obtained from a donor aged 10-29 years with latent tuberculosis or without tuberculosis infection. Some clones in this sample may be carry-over from other donors' samples.

This clone was detected only once. The chain employs TRBV7-8 and TRBJ2-7; 10 bases map to TRBD1. The germline V gene encodes CDR1 SGHVS and CDR2 FQNEAQ. With V trimmed by 6 bases and J by 1 base, 6 bases remained unmatched. This CDR3 spans 15 amino acids. CDR3 sequence (DNA): TGTGCCAGCAGGCCGGACAGGGGGTTGTCCTACGAGCAGTACGTC. The encoded protein is CASRPDRGLSYEQYV.

This chain connects TRBV11-3 to TRBJ1-2; no reliable D call. Deletions cut 5 bases from V and 8 bases from J, with 21 bases between. The CDR3 extends over 15 amino acids. CDR1 SGHNT and CDR2 YENEEA come from the germline V gene. DNA for the CDR3: TGTGCCAGCAGCCCCTCCCCGCGGGGTGGAGGGGGCTACACCTTC. This codes for CASSPSPRGGGGYTF.

The V and J genes are TRBV6-5 and TRBJ1-1; the match to TRBD1 covers 8 bases. V dropped 5 bases and J dropped 9; count of bases not matched to a gene: 2. CDR1 is MNHEY, CDR2 SVGAGI, per germline. The CDR3 length is 11 residues. CDR3 residues: CASSGRGQAFF. The CDR3 DNA reads as TGTGCCAGCAGTGGCAGGGGGCAAGCTTTCTTT.

The chain uses TRBV4-3 and TRBJ2-2; D gene ambiguous. Trimming shortened V by 4 bases and J by 4 bases, and 4 bases separated the two germline ends. There are 12 residues in the CDR3. From germline, CDR1 is LGHNA and CDR2 YSLEER. CDR3 sequence (DNA): TGCGCCAGCAGCCCCTTCACCGGGGAGCTGTTTTTT. As protein: CASSPFTGELFF.

The chain is built from TRBV5-1 and TRBJ1-1; the D is unclear. Germline V gene lookup returns CDR1 SGHRS and CDR2 YFSETQ. Deletions cut 0 bases from V and 0 bases from J, with 9 bases between. The CDR3 totals 15 residues. The CDR3 nucleotides are TGCGCCAGCAGCTTGGCCTCAGGCATGAACACTGAAGCTTTCTTT. Amino acids: CASSLASGMNTEAFF.

This sequence joins TRBV7-4 and TRBJ1-4; no clear D gene. This CDR3 contains 15 residues. Germline V gives CDR1 SGHVT, CDR2 SQSDAQ. Trimming removed 1 base from V and 7 bases from J, with 13 bases in between. In DNA form, the CDR3 reads TGTGCCAGCAGCTTAGTACAGAAGGCGACTGAAAAACTGTTTTTT. This sequence encodes CASSLVQKATEKLFF.

The rearrangement uses TRBV7-2 and TRBJ1-3; TRBD1 aligns across 9 bases. CDR3 length: 16 amino acids. With V trimmed by 4 bases and J by 1 base, 5 bases remained unmatched. The V gene's germline CDR1 is SGHTA and CDR2 FQGNSA. The CDR3 spells CASSWGQGGSGNTIYF. For the CDR3, the DNA is TGTGCCAGCAGCTGGGGACAGGGAGGATCTGGAAACACCATATATTTT.

The CDR3 sequence: CASSSLYRITGANVLTF. As DNA, the CDR3 is TGTGCCAGCAGTTCGTTATACAGGATTACTGGGGCCAACGTCCTGACTTTC. This chain joins TRBV27 and TRBJ2-6, with D possibly TRBD1 on 5 matching bases. This CDR3 spans 17 amino acids. Trimming cost V 4 bases and J 2 bases, with 15 bases left between them. Germline CDR1 MNHEY, CDR2 SMNVEV (reference sequence). Full variable domain (outside the CDR3, taken from reference TRBV27 and TRBJ2-6): EAQVTQNPRYLITVTGKKLTVTCSQNMNHEYMSWYRQDPGLGLRQIYYSMNVEVTDKGDVPEGYKVSRKEKRNFPLILESPSPNQTSLYFCASSSLYRITGANVLTFGAGSRLTVL.

J is TRBJ1-1 and V is TRBV11-2; TRBD1 matches 7 bases. V lost 6 bases and J lost 3; bases outside the gene matches: 10. This CDR3 is built from 15 residues. The germline gives CDR1 SGHAT, CDR2 FQNNGV. The CDR3 DNA is TGTGCCAGCAGTTCTTACAGGGGCAGGGACACTGAAGCTTTCTTT. Translation gives CASSSYRGRDTEAFF.

J is TRBJ1-5 and V is TRBV7-9; D might be TRBD1 (6 bases). From germline, CDR1 is SEHNR and CDR2 FQNEAQ (reference sequence). The V end was cut by 5 bases, the J end by 3 bases, with 17 bases between. This CDR3 comprises 16 residues. The CDR3 sequence: CASSDEQGVLNQPQHF. The CDR3 nucleotides read TGTGCCAGCAGCGACGAACAGGGAGTTCTCAATCAGCCCCAGCATTTT.

The chain recombines TRBV2 with TRBJ1-3; the D is unclear. This CDR3 is 13 amino acids long. Germline values: CDR1 SNHLY, CDR2 FYNNEI. Trimming removed 6 bases from V and 3 bases from J, with 9 bases in between. The CDR3 loop is CASRDSNGNTIYF. In DNA, the CDR3 is TGTGCCAGCAGGGACTCAAATGGAAACACCATATATTTT.

The V and J genes are TRBV7-2 and TRBJ2-1, with TRBD2 as a possible D gene (5 bases). The CDR3 totals 15 residues. Trimming left V 4 bases short and J 0 bases short, with 10 bases between. Germline V gene sequence: CDR1 SGHTA, CDR2 FQGNSA. The CDR3 spells CASSYIASSYNEQFF. As DNA, the CDR3 is TGTGCCAGCAGCTATATAGCGAGCTCCTACAATGAGCAGTTCTTC.

The chain uses TRBV7-8 and TRBJ1-1; 7 bases are shared with TRBD1. Germline assignment: CDR1 SGHVS and CDR2 FQNEAQ. Trimming at V came to 4 bases and at J to 5 bases, leaving 7 bases not matched to a gene. The CDR3 runs to 14 residues. This CDR3 reads CASSYRQGATEAFF. Here the CDR3 DNA reads TGTGCCAGCAGCTATCGACAGGGAGCGACTGAAGCTTTCTTT.

The gene calls are TRBV30 and TRBJ2-1; 13 bases are a match to TRBD2. Germline loops: CDR1 GTSNPN, CDR2 SVGIG (reference sequence). Trimming at V came to 2 bases and at J to 7 bases, leaving 8 bases not matched to a gene. This CDR3 spans 16 amino acids. The CDR3 sequence: CAWSTGTSGGANEQFF. In DNA form, the CDR3 reads TGTGCCTGGAGTACGGGCACTAGCGGGGGGGCGAATGAGCAGTTCTTC.

The chain employs TRBV19 and TRBJ2-7; perhaps TRBD1 as D (6 bases). This CDR3 spans 15 amino acids. Germline values: CDR1 LNHDA, CDR2 SQIVND (reference sequence). With 3 bases removed from V and 3 bases from J, the gap between germline ends came to 15 bases. CDR3 nucleotides: TGTGCCAGTAGTATGGGTTTTGGACAGATCTACGAGCAGTACTTC. Translation gives CASSMGFGQIYEQYF.

In the case of this clone: No conserved phenylalanine or tryptophan is present at the end of the CDR3, so a read error is the likely explanation. This chain links TRBV30 with TRBJ1-1; no definite D call. Trimming pared 0 bases from V and 2 bases from J, leaving 7 bases between. This CDR3 comprises 13 residues. CDR1 GTSNPN and CDR2 SVGIG come from the germline V gene (reference sequence). The CDR3 region has the DNA TGTGCCTGGAGTGTAACGACAAACACTGAAGCTTTCCTT. Translation: CAWSVTTNTEAFL.

V and J are TRBV4-3 and TRBJ1-1; D is unresolved. The length of the CDR3 is 16 residues. The V gene's germline CDR1 is LGHNA and CDR2 YSLEER. V was clipped by 0 bases and J by 1 base, with 12 bases between them. CDR3 sequence (DNA): TGCGCCAGCAGCCAAGATTGGTCCCCAGAGAACACTGAAGCTTTCTTT. Translated: CASSQDWSPENTEAFF.

This clone was picked up one time. The CDR3 sequence: CASSQTLAGGPRKDTQYF. The CDR3 DNA is TGCGCCAGCAGCCAAACCCTAGCGGGGGGGCCTCGGAAAGATACGCAGTATTTT. J is TRBJ2-3 and V is TRBV4-3; 12 positions agree with TRBD2. V lost 2 bases, J lost 5 bases, and 11 bases stayed unmatched. Looked up from germline, CDR1 is LGHNA and CDR2 is YSLEER. The CDR3 has 18 amino acids.

The rearrangement joins TRBV4-3 to TRBJ2-1; perhaps TRBD1 as D (6 bases). The CDR3 contains 18 residues. Trimming left V 3 bases short and J 2 bases short, with 20 bases between. Germline CDR1 LGHNA, CDR2 YSLEER. The CDR3 DNA is TGCGCCAGCAGCCACCGGCGCCCGGGAAGGGACACCTACAATGAGCAGTTCTTC. Encoded protein: CASSHRRPGRDTYNEQFF.

The chain carries TRBV29-1 and TRBJ1-1, with no clear D. Trimming shortened V by 2 bases and J by 0 bases, and 7 bases separated the two germline ends. Germline V gene data show CDR1 as SQVTM and CDR2 as ANQGSEA. The length of the CDR3 is 13 residues. CDR3 bases: TGCAGCGTTGAAACGGTCATGAACACTGAAGCTTTCTTT. Its translation: CSVETVMNTEAFF.

The chain combines TRBV9 with TRBJ2-1, with 13 bases fitting TRBD2. Unmatched junction bases numbered 6, after V lost 3 bases and J lost 0 bases. Per germline, CDR1 SGDLS and CDR2 YYNGEE. The CDR3 runs to 18 residues. The CDR3 DNA is TGTGCCAGCAGCGGACGGAGGACTAGCGGGGGCTCCTACAATGAGCAGTTCTTC. It specifies CASSGRRTSGGSYNEQFF.